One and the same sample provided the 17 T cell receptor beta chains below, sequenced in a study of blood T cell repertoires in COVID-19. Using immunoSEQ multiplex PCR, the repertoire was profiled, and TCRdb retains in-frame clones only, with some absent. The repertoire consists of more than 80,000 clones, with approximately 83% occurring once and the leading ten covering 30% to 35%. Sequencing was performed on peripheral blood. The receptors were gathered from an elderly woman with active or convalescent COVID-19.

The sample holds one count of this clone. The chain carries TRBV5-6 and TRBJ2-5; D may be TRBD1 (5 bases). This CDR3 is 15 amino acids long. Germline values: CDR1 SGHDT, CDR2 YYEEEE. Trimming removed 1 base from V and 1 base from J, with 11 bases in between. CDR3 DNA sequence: TGTGCCAGCAGCTTGCGCAAAGGGGTCCAAGAGACCCAGTACTTC. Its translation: CASSLRKGVQETQYF.

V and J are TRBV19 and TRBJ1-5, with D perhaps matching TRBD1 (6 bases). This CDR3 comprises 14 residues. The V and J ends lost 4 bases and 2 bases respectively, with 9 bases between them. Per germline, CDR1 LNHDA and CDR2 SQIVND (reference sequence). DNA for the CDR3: TGTGCCAGTAGTAATGCAGGGGGCAATCAGCCCCAGCATTTT. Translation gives CASSNAGGNQPQHF.

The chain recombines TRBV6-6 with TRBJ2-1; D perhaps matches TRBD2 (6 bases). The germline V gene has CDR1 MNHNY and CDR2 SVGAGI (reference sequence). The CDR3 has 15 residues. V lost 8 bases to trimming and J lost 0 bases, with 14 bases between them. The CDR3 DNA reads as TGTGCCAGCGGGCCCCGGGGGAACTCCTACAATGAGCAGTTCTTC. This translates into CASGPRGNSYNEQFF.

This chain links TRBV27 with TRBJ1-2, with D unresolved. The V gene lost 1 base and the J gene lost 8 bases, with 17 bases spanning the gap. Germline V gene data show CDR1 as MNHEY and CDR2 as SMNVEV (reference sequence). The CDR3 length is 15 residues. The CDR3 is CASSLYPSVSQGYTF. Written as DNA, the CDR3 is TGTGCCAGCAGTTTATATCCCTCTGTATCTCAGGGCTACACCTTC.

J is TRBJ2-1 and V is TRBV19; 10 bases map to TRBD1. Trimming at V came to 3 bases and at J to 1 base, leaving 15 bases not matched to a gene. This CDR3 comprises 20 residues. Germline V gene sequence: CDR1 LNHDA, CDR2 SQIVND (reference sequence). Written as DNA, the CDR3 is TGTGCCAGTAGTATCGCGACAGGGGGCGGGTTTATGCCTTCCTACAATGAGCAGTTCTTC. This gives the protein CASSIATGGGFMPSYNEQFF.

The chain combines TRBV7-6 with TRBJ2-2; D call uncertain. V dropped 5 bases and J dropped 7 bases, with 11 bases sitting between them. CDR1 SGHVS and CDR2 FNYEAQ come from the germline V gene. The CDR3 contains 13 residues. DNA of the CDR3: TGTGCCAGCAGCCAGGTCATAGGCGGGGAGCTGTTTTTT. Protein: CASSQVIGGELFF.

CDR3 DNA: TGTGCCAGCAGCTCCCGGGACAGGGGGCAGGAGACCCAGTACTTC. It codes for CASSSRDRGQETQYF. V usage is TRBV7-9 and J usage is TRBJ2-5; 12 bases match TRBD1. CDR3 length: 15 residues. CDR1 and CDR2 from the germline V gene are SEHNR and FQNEAQ (reference sequence). With 4 bases clipped from V and 5 bases from J, the junction kept 5 bases outside the gene matches.

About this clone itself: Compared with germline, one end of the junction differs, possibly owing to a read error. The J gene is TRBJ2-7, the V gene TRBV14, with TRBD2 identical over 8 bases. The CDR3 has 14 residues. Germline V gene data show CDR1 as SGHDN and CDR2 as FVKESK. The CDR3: CASSHTGGSYEQYF. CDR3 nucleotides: TGTGCCAGCAGCCACACGGGGGGGTCCTATGAGCAGTACTTC. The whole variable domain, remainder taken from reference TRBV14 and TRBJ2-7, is EAGVTQFPSHSVIEKGQTVTLRCDPISGHDNLYWYRRVMGKEIKFLLHFVKESKQDESGMPNNRFLAERTGGTYSTLKVQPAELEDSGVYFCASSHTGGSYEQYFGPGTRLTVT.

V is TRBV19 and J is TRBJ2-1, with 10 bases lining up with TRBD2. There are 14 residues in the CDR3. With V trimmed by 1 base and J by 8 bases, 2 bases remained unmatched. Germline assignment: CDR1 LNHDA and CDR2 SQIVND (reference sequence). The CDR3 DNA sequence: TGTGCCAGTAGTATAGCCGGGACTAGCGATGAGCAGTTCTTC. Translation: CASSIAGTSDEQFF.

In DNA, the CDR3 is TGTGCTAGTGGTTTGGAACCACTAGCGCGCAGCTCCTACAATGAGCAGTTCTTC. It encodes CASGLEPLARSSYNEQFF. The chain employs TRBV12-5 and TRBJ2-1, with 7 nucleotides matching TRBD2. The CDR3 contains 18 residues. CDR1 and CDR2 (germline): LGHNT, FRNRAP. J gave up 0 bases and V 1 base, and 9 bases lay outside the gene matches.

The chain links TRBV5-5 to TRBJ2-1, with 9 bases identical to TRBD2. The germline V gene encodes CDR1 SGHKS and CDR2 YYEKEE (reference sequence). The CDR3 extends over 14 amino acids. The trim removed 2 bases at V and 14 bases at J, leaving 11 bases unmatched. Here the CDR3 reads CASSFGDSGRFEFF. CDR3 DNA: TGTGCCAGCAGCTTCGGAGACAGCGGGAGGTTCGAGTTCTTC.

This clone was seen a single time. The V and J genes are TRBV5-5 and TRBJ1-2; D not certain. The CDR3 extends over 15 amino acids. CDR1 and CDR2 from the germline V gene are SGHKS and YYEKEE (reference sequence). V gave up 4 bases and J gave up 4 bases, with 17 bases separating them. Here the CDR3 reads CASSPTPTPLYGYTF. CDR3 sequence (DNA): TGTGCCAGCAGCCCAACCCCAACACCTCTCTATGGCTACACCTTC.

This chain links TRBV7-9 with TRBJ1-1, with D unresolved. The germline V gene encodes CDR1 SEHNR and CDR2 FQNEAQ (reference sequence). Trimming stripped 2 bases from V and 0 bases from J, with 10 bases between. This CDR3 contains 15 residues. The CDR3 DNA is TGTGCCAGCAGCTTACAGGTATTCCTGAACACTGAAGCTTTCTTT. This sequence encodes CASSLQVFLNTEAFF.

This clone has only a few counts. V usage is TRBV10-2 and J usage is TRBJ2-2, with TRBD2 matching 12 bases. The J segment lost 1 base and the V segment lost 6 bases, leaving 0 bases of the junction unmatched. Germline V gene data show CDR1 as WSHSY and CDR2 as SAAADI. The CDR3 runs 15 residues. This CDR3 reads CASRLAGGNTGELFF. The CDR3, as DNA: TGCGCCAGCAGACTAGCGGGGGGGAACACCGGGGAGCTGTTTTTT.

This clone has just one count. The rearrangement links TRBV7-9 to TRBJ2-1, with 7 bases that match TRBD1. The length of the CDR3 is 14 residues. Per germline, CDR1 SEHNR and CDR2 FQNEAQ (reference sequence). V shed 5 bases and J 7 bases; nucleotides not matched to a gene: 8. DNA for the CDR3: TGTGCCAGCAGCCCCCCCGGGACAGCAAATGAGCAGTTCTTC. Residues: CASSPPGTANEQFF.

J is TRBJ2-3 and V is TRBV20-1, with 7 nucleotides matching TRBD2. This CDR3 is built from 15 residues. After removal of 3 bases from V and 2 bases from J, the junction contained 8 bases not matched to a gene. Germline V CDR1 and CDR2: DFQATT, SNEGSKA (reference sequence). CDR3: CSASGAGDPTDTQYF. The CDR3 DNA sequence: TGCAGTGCTAGTGGCGCGGGAGACCCCACAGATACGCAGTATTTT.

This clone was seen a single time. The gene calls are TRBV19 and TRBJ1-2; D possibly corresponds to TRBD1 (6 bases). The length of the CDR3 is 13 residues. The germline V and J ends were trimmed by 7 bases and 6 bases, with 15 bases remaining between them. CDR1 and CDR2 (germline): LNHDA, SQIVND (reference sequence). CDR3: CASKRQGLNGYTF. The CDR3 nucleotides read TGTGCCAGTAAGCGCCAGGGGTTGAATGGCTACACCTTC.